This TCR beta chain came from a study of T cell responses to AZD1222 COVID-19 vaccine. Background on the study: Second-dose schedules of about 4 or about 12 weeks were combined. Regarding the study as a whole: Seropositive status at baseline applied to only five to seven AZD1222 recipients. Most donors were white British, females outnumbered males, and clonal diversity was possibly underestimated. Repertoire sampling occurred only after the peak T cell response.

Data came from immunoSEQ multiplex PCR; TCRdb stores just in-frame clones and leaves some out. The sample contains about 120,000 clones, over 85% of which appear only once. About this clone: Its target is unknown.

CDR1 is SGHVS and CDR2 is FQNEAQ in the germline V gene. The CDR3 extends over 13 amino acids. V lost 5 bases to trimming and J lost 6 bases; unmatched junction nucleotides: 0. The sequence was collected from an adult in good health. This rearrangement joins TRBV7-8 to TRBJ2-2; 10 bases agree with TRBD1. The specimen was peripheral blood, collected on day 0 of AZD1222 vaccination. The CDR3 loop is CASSDRGPGELFF. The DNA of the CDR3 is TGTGCCAGCAGCGACAGGGGGCCCGGGGAGCTGTTTTTT.